This TCR beta chain emerged from a study of blood T cell repertoires in COVID-19. Assay: immunoSEQ multiplex PCR; the TCRdb copy retains only in-frame clones and omits some. The table lists about 160,000 clones, under 90% of them singletons. CDR3 size: 13 residues. Trimming took 6 bases from V and 8 from J, leaving 16 bases between them. CDR1 is MDHEN and CDR2 is SYDVKM in the germline V gene. The chain joins TRBV28 to TRBJ1-1, with D unclear. What was sequenced was peripheral blood. The sequence was obtained from a woman older than 75 with acute or convalescent COVID-19. The CDR3 reads CASSKLRLPEAFF. CDR3 bases: TGTGCCAGCAGCAAACTGCGACTGCCAGAAGCTTTCTTT. The full variable domain, rest sourced from reference TRBV28 and TRBJ1-1, is DVKVTQSSRYLVKRTGEKVFLECVQDMDHENMFWYRQDPGLGLRLIYFSYDVKMKEKGDIPEGYSVSREKKERFSLILESASTNQTSMYLCASSKLRLPEAFFGQGTRLTVV.